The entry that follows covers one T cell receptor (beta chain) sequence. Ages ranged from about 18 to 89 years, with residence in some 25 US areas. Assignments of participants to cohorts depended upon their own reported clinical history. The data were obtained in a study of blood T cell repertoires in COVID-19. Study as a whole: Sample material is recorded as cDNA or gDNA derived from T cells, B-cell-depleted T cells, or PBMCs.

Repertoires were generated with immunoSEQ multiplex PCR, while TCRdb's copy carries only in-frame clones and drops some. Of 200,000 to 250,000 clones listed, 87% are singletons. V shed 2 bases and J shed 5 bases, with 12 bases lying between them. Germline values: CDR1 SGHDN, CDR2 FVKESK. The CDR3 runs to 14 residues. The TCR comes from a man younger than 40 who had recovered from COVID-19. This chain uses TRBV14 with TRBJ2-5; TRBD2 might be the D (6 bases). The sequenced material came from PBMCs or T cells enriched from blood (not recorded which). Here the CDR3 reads CASSQRSGRETQYF. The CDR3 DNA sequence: TGTGCCAGCAGCCAACGGTCAGGGAGGGAGACCCAGTACTTC. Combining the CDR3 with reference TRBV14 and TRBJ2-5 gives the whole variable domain EAGVTQFPSHSVIEKGQTVTLRCDPISGHDNLYWYRRVMGKEIKFLLHFVKESKQDESGMPNNRFLAERTGGTYSTLKVQPAELEDSGVYFCASSQRSGRETQYFGPGTRLLVL.